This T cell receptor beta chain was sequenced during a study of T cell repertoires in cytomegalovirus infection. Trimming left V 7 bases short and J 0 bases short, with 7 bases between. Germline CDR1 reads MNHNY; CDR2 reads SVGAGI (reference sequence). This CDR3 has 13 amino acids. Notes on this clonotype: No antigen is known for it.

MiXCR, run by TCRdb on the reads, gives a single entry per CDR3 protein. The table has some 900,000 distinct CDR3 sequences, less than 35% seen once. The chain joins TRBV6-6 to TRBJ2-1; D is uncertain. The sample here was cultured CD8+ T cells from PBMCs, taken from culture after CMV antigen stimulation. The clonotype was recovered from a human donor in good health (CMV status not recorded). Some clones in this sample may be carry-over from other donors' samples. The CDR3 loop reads CASMADSYNEQFF. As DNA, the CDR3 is TGTGCCAGCATGGCGGACTCCTACAATGAGCAGTTCTTC.